This T cell receptor (beta chain) was observed in a study of shared clonotypes between healthy human individuals. Worth noting for this clone: Its antigen is still unknown.

The method was immunoSEQ multiplex PCR; TCRdb's version includes in-frame clones alone and lacks a portion of them. The sample lists 2 million or so clones; just under 95% were seen once. Study-wide points: Naive subsets typically showed greater estimated richness than memory subsets.

Naive-designated CD8 cells lacked CD45RO, were positively enriched for CCR7, and omitted terminally differentiated effector memory CD45RA+ cells. Trimming took 3 bases from V and 0 from J, leaving 12 bases between them. Germline V lookup: CDR1 MNHEY, CDR2 SMNVEV (reference sequence). The CDR3 contains 15 residues. The sequence was collected from a man younger than 35 in good health. This chain joins TRBV27 and TRBJ2-7, with D tentatively TRBD2 (5 bases). The sample was naive CD8+ T cells sorted from blood. The CDR3 nucleotides read TGTGCCAGCAGTTTTAACGGACTTCGCTCCTACGAGCAGTACTTC. It encodes CASSFNGLRSYEQYF.